This TCR beta chain was documented in a study of blood T cells in healthy people across ages. Overall study: In model experiments, template switching was able to capture about one barcoded beta molecule for every two T cells that were present.

PCR was performed a second time for roughly 6 to 12 cycles using a sample-barcoded 5' primer and a J-beta primer mix. Each cDNA molecule was tagged by a template-switch adaptor that had 12 random nucleotides. TCRdb processed the 5' RACE reads anew with MiXCR; each CDR3 protein has one entry. In the table there are 1.5 million to 2 million distinct CDR3 sequences, around 40% of which are singletons. The CDR3 extends over 15 amino acids. V was shortened by 6 bases and J by 4 bases, with 18 bases between the two germline ends. Aged about 6 to 100, donors were systemically healthy Caucasians from Russia.

The source of this sequence is a human donor in good health. The sequencing input was blood. V gene TRBV12-3 or TRBV12-4 combines with J gene TRBJ1-2; tentatively, D is TRBD1 (6 bases). CDR3 sequence: CASRSTGSGTYGYTF. The CDR3 region has the DNA TGTGCCAGCAGGTCTACAGGGTCGGGGACCTATGGCTACACCTTC.